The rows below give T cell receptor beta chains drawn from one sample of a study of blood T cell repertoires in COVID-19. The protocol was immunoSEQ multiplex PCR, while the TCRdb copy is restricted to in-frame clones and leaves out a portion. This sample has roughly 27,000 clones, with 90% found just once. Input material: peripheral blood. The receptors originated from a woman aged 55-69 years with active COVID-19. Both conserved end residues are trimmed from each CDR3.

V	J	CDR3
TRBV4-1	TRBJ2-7	ASSQWEGATGEQY
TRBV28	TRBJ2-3	ASSPPRGSVADTQY
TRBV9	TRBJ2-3	ASSGRDRVPDTQY
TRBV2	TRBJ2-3	ASSEGLITDTQY
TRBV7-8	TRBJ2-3	ASSLVTGANTDTQY
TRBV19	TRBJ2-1	ASSIFGGEQF
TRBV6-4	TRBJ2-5	ASSKEVGGETQY
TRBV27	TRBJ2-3	ASSKGLAGAKDTQY
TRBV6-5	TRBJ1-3	ASSYGGHSGNTIY
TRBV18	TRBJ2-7	ASSPRTSGYEQY
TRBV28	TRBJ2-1	ASTKGGRGSYNEQF
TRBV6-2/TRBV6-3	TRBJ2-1	ASSKHRGLRIDEQF
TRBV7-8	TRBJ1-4	ASSFYRGRVNEKLF
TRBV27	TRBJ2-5	ASSFLSFGTSGLETQY
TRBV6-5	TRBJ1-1	ASSHGRERGTEAF
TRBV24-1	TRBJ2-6	ATSDRRLANMPGANVLT
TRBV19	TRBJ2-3	ASSIRAGVTDTQY
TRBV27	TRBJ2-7	ASSPEVWPLVSEQY
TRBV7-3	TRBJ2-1	ASSFQREARNEQF
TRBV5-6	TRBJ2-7	ASSWDRDQQY
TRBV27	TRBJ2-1	ASSPGTSGTSYNEQF
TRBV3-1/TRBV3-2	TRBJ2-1	ASSRRELSYNEQF
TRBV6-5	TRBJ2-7	ASSTGSSYEQY
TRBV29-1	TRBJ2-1	SASVQGRANEQF
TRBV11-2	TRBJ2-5	ASSSGVGLGETQY
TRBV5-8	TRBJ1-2	ASSFRQGVGGYT
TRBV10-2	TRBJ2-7	ASSEGHTYEQY
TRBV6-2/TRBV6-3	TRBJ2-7	ASSYRGLASRSDYEQY
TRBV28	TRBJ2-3	ASSLISGTDTQY
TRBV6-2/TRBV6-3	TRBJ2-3	ASSSHGRGSTDTQY
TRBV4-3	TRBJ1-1	ASSQGSSGFSTEAF
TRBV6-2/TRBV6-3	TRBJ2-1	ASSATPTSGRLRWNEQF
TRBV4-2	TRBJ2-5	ASSQDIRQKQETQY
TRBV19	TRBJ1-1	ASSLRTGPTEAF
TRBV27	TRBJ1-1	ASSPRLFTEAF
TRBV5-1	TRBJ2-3	ASSLGVTGTQY
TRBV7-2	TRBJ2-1	ASSQGWDNEQF
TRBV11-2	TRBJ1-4	ASGTGGRTVEKLF
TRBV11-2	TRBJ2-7	ASSPRPGGSYEQY
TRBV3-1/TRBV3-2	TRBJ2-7	ASSQDLAGVGEQY
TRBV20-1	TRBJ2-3	RTGTGTQY
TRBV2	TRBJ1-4	ASRPGQPNEKLF
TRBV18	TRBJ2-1	ASSEVSGSDYNEQF
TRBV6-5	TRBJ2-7	ASSSTAYSYEQY
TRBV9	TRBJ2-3	ASSLLGTGLTDTQY
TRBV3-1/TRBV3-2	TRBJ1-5	ASSPSGGKWNQPQH
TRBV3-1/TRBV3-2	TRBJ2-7	ASSPQGLASYEQY
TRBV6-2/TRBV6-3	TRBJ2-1	ASSTPGGGRDEQF
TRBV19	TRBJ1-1	ASSSGGKNTEAF
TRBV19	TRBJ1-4	ASSMRIDEKLF
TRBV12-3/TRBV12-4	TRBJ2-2	ASSAGQGELF
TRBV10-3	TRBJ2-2	AITRDRGNPGELF
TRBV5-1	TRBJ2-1	ASSLTSGNNEQF
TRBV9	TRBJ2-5	ASSVGQGTETQY
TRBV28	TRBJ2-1	ASHAGTGRGGEQF